This T cell receptor (beta chain) was documented in a study of CD8 T cells in ankylosing spondylitis. Overall study findings and caveats: Within ankylosing spondylitis blood, a TCR beta motif made up of eight or nine highly homologous variants appeared to be characteristic. The study looked at matched synovial fluid samples from ankylosing spondylitis patients. Disease-linked clones were reported to be significantly enriched there.

This clonotype was recorded at least ten times. What it binds is not known. Using its own MiXCR run on the 5' RACE reads, TCRdb lists one record per CDR3 protein. The sample shows some 250,000 distinct CDR3 sequences, 20% to 30% of them seen only once. Unmatched junction bases numbered 4, after V lost 8 bases and J lost 4 bases. The CDR3 contains 13 residues. The chain couples TRBV12-3 or TRBV12-4 to TRBJ2-7; TRBD1 aligns across 11 bases. The sequence derives from a male donor with ankylosing spondylitis or in good health (not recorded which). Sequenced input: blood, either unsorted or a sorted T cell fraction (not recorded which). CDR3 in DNA: TGTGCCAGCGGACGGGACAGGGGGTACGAGCAGTACTTC. This gives the protein CASGRDRGYEQYF.